The rows below give T cell receptor beta chains drawn from one sample of a study of blood T cell repertoires in COVID-19. Clones were sequenced by immunoSEQ multiplex PCR, and TCRdb holds only the in-frame ones, with some missing. The sample contains approximately 160,000 clones, approximately 81% of which appear only once. Sample: peripheral blood. Source of these receptors: a man younger than 35 with active or convalescent COVID-19. Each CDR3 is given with its conserved first and last residue. The D gene is left open where the match is weak. The size entry is marked missing in some rows and otherwise reads once, few, many or a size class.

V gene: TRBV12-3/TRBV12-4; J gene: TRBJ1-1; clone size: few; D gene: TRBD1; CDR3 DNA: TGTGCCAGCAGAAGGACAGGGGGGACTGAAGCTTTCTTT; CDR3 protein: CASRRTGGTEAFF
V gene: TRBV5-1; J gene: TRBJ1-1; clone size: NA; D gene: NA; CDR3 DNA: TGCGCCAGCAGCTTGGTGCTCTCAGGGGACACTGAAGCTTTCTTT; CDR3 protein: CASSLVLSGDTEAFF
V gene: TRBV9; J gene: TRBJ1-3; clone size: NA; D gene: NA; CDR3 DNA: TGTGCCAGCAGCGTAGCCGCTAACTCTATCTTTGGCTCTGGAAACACCATATATTTT; CDR3 protein: CASSVAANSIFGSGNTIYF
V gene: TRBV12-3/TRBV12-4; J gene: TRBJ2-7; clone size: NA; D gene: NA; CDR3 DNA: TGTGCCAGCAGCCAACTCGACGAGCAGTACTTC; CDR3 protein: CASSQLDEQYF
V gene: TRBV4-1; J gene: TRBJ2-7; clone size: NA; D gene: NA; CDR3 DNA: TGCGCCAGCAGCCAAGATCCCAGGGGTTACGAGCAGTACTTC; CDR3 protein: CASSQDPRGYEQYF
V gene: TRBV5-1; J gene: TRBJ2-7; clone size: NA; D gene: NA; CDR3 DNA: TGCGCCAGCAGTCCGGGTTACGAGCAGTACTTC; CDR3 protein: CASSPGYEQYF
V gene: TRBV6-5; J gene: TRBJ2-1; clone size: NA; D gene: NA; CDR3 DNA: TGTGCCAGCAGTTACCTGGATAGGGGTGGGTACAATGAGCAGTTCTTC; CDR3 protein: CASSYLDRGGYNEQFF
V gene: TRBV5-1; J gene: TRBJ1-1; clone size: many; D gene: TRBD1; CDR3 DNA: TGCGCCAGCAGCTTGGAACGACAGGGGGCGTTAGTAATGAACACTGAAGCTTTCTTT; CDR3 protein: CASSLERQGALVMNTEAFF
V gene: TRBV19; J gene: TRBJ1-1; clone size: once; D gene: NA; CDR3 DNA: TGTGCCAGTAGTATGCAGACAAACACTGAAGCTTTCTTT; CDR3 protein: CASSMQTNTEAFF
V gene: TRBV4-1; J gene: TRBJ2-1; clone size: NA; D gene: TRBD2; CDR3 DNA: TGCGCCAGCAGATGGGATACTAGCGGGAGGTTTAATGAGCAGTTCTTC; CDR3 protein: CASRWDTSGRFNEQFF
V gene: TRBV25-1; J gene: TRBJ2-3; clone size: NA; D gene: NA; CDR3 DNA: TGTGCCAGCAGTGAATATGGCTCCACAGATACGCAGTATTTT; CDR3 protein: CASSEYGSTDTQYF
V gene: TRBV20-1; J gene: TRBJ1-4; clone size: NA; D gene: NA; CDR3 DNA: TGCAGTGCTAGTGACAGGAGGGGTAATGAAAAACTGTTTTTT; CDR3 protein: CSASDRRGNEKLFF
V gene: TRBV11-2; J gene: TRBJ2-1; clone size: once; D gene: TRBD2; CDR3 DNA: TGTGCCAGCAGTGCGGGACTAGCTAACAATGAGCAGTTCTTC; CDR3 protein: CASSAGLANNEQFF
V gene: TRBV7-7; J gene: TRBJ2-5; clone size: NA; D gene: TRBD1; CDR3 DNA: TGTGCCAGCAGCCGGGGTGGACAGGGCCAAGAGACCCAGTACTTC; CDR3 protein: CASSRGGQGQETQYF
V gene: TRBV6-5; J gene: TRBJ2-7; clone size: NA; D gene: TRBD1; CDR3 DNA: TGTGCCAGTGGGAAAGGACAGGGGGTTACCGAGCAGTACTTC; CDR3 protein: CASGKGQGVTEQYF
V gene: TRBV11-3; J gene: TRBJ2-2; clone size: NA; D gene: TRBD2; CDR3 DNA: TGTGCCAGCAGCTCGACTAGCGGGAGTACCGGGGAGCTGTTTTTT; CDR3 protein: CASSSTSGSTGELFF
V gene: TRBV3-1/TRBV3-2; J gene: TRBJ2-7; clone size: NA; D gene: TRBD2; CDR3 DNA: TGTGCCAGCAGCCAACTCCCGTGGACTAGCCACCTTTCCTACGAGCAGTACTTC; CDR3 protein: CASSQLPWTSHLSYEQYF
V gene: TRBV15; J gene: TRBJ1-1; clone size: many; D gene: NA; CDR3 DNA: TGTGCCACCAGCAGAGGGGGGGGCACTGAAGCTTTCTTT; CDR3 protein: CATSRGGGTEAFF
V gene: TRBV9; J gene: TRBJ1-6; clone size: NA; D gene: NA; CDR3 DNA: TGTGCCAGCAGCGTAGATGGGAGCTCCTATAATTCACCCCTCCACTTT; CDR3 protein: CASSVDGSSYNSPLHF
V gene: TRBV3-1/TRBV3-2; J gene: TRBJ1-2; clone size: NA; D gene: NA; CDR3 DNA: TGTGCCAGCAGCCAAGTTAACAGTCCTAACTATGGCTACACCTTC; CDR3 protein: CASSQVNSPNYGYTF
V gene: TRBV2; J gene: TRBJ2-2; clone size: NA; D gene: NA; CDR3 DNA: TGTGCCAGCAGACTTGACACGAGGAACACCGGGGAGCTGTTTTTT; CDR3 protein: CASRLDTRNTGELFF
V gene: TRBV18; J gene: TRBJ1-5; clone size: NA; D gene: NA; CDR3 DNA: TGTGCCAGCTCACCAACCCAGGGCAGTAGTGGACAGCCCCAGCATTTT; CDR3 protein: CASSPTQGSSGQPQHF
V gene: TRBV28; J gene: TRBJ2-1; clone size: NA; D gene: TRBD1; CDR3 DNA: TGTGCCAGCAGTACCTTAGGGACAGGGGATAATGAGCAGTTCTTC; CDR3 protein: CASSTLGTGDNEQFF
V gene: TRBV27; J gene: TRBJ1-6; clone size: NA; D gene: NA; CDR3 DNA: TGTGCCAGCAGTTTACGAGGGCGGAATTCACCCCTCCACTTT; CDR3 protein: CASSLRGRNSPLHF
V gene: TRBV18; J gene: TRBJ1-5; clone size: NA; D gene: TRBD1; CDR3 DNA: TGTGCCAGCTCACGACAGGGTACGCTACTAAATCAGCCCCAGCATTTT; CDR3 protein: CASSRQGTLLNQPQHF
V gene: TRBV27; J gene: TRBJ2-1; clone size: NA; D gene: TRBD2; CDR3 DNA: TGTGCCAGCAGCCGACTAGCGGGTGACAATGAGCAGTTCTTC; CDR3 protein: CASSRLAGDNEQFF
V gene: TRBV3-1/TRBV3-2; J gene: TRBJ2-7; clone size: NA; D gene: NA; CDR3 DNA: TGTGCCAGCAGCCAAGACTTCGCAGGTTCCTACGAGCAGTACTTC; CDR3 protein: CASSQDFAGSYEQYF
V gene: TRBV7-9; J gene: TRBJ1-3; clone size: NA; D gene: NA; CDR3 DNA: TGTGCCAGCAGCACCTTGACAGGAAACTCTGGAAACACCATATATTTT; CDR3 protein: CASSTLTGNSGNTIYF
V gene: TRBV6-6; J gene: TRBJ2-7; clone size: NA; D gene: TRBD2; CDR3 DNA: TGTGCCAGCAGTCGACTAGCGGTAGGCTCGGGGGAGCAGTACTTC; CDR3 protein: CASSRLAVGSGEQYF
V gene: TRBV5-4; J gene: TRBJ2-7; clone size: NA; D gene: TRBD1; CDR3 DNA: TGTGCCAGCAGCCCTGACAGGGGGCGTTGGGAGCAGTACTTC; CDR3 protein: CASSPDRGRWEQYF
V gene: TRBV7-9; J gene: TRBJ1-3; clone size: few; D gene: NA; CDR3 DNA: TGTGCCAGCAGCTTACGGGGTAGTACTGGAAACACCATATATTTT; CDR3 protein: CASSLRGSTGNTIYF
V gene: TRBV19; J gene: TRBJ2-2; clone size: NA; D gene: TRBD1; CDR3 DNA: TGTGCCAGTAGCATTCCGGGACAGGGAGGGACCGGGGAGCTGTTTTTT; CDR3 protein: CASSIPGQGGTGELFF
V gene: TRBV2; J gene: TRBJ1-1; clone size: NA; D gene: NA; CDR3 DNA: TGTGCCAGCAGTGGATTGCGGGCCCGGAGGCGGGACACTGAAGCTTTCTTT; CDR3 protein: CASSGLRARRRDTEAFF
V gene: TRBV24-1; J gene: TRBJ2-7; clone size: NA; D gene: TRBD1; CDR3 DNA: TGTGCCACCAGTGATCGGACAGGGCAAATTACCACCTACGAGCAGTACTTC; CDR3 protein: CATSDRTGQITTYEQYF
V gene: TRBV30; J gene: TRBJ2-3; clone size: once; D gene: TRBD2; CDR3 DNA: TGTGCCTGGGTAGGGCTAGCGGGAGAAGGAGATACGCAGTATTTT; CDR3 protein: CAWVGLAGEGDTQYF
V gene: TRBV5-1; J gene: TRBJ2-1; clone size: NA; D gene: TRBD2; CDR3 DNA: TGCGCCAGCAGCCCCCGTAGCGGGGCTCCAGGTGTGCAGTTCTTC; CDR3 protein: CASSPRSGAPGVQFF
V gene: TRBV6-5; J gene: TRBJ2-7; clone size: NA; D gene: NA; CDR3 DNA: TGTGCCGGAGGGAGCTCAGACGAGCAGTACTTC; CDR3 protein: CAGGSSDEQYF
V gene: TRBV2; J gene: TRBJ1-1; clone size: NA; D gene: NA; CDR3 DNA: TGTGCCAGCAGTGAGGTTGGGCCTGGCTTCCCTGAAGCTTTCTTT; CDR3 protein: CASSEVGPGFPEAFF
V gene: TRBV6-5; J gene: TRBJ1-6; clone size: NA; D gene: NA; CDR3 DNA: TGTGCCAGCAGTTACTCGGGACAACATAATTCACCCCTCCACTTT; CDR3 protein: CASSYSGQHNSPLHF
V gene: TRBV5-5; J gene: TRBJ2-2; clone size: NA; D gene: TRBD1; CDR3 DNA: TGTGCCAGCAGCTTGTCACAGGGGAGCACCGGGGAGCTGTTTTTT; CDR3 protein: CASSLSQGSTGELFF
V gene: TRBV18; J gene: TRBJ1-2; clone size: NA; D gene: TRBD1; CDR3 DNA: TGTGCCAGCTCATTGGGACAGCGAAACTATGGCTACACCTTC; CDR3 protein: CASSLGQRNYGYTF
V gene: TRBV3-1/TRBV3-2; J gene: TRBJ2-7; clone size: NA; D gene: TRBD2; CDR3 DNA: TGTGCCAGCAGCCATCAAGGACTAGCTGGCGAGCAGTACTTC; CDR3 protein: CASSHQGLAGEQYF
V gene: TRBV6-5; J gene: TRBJ1-5; clone size: once; D gene: NA; CDR3 DNA: TGTGCCAGCAGAGGGACTGCTGGGAATCAGCCCCAGCATTTT; CDR3 protein: CASRGTAGNQPQHF
V gene: TRBV7-2; J gene: TRBJ2-5; clone size: NA; D gene: NA; CDR3 DNA: TGTGCCAGCAGCTTAACGGCTAGCCCCGAGACCCAGTACTTC; CDR3 protein: CASSLTASPETQYF
V gene: TRBV3-1/TRBV3-2; J gene: TRBJ1-2; clone size: NA; D gene: NA; CDR3 DNA: TGTGCCAGCAGCCAAGGACAGCACTATGGCTACACCTTC; CDR3 protein: CASSQGQHYGYTF
V gene: TRBV5-1; J gene: TRBJ1-3; clone size: NA; D gene: NA; CDR3 DNA: TGCGCCAGCAGCCTTAACAGGAGAAGCTCTGGAAACACCATATATTTT; CDR3 protein: CASSLNRRSSGNTIYF
V gene: TRBV15; J gene: TRBJ2-1; clone size: NA; D gene: NA; CDR3 DNA: TGTGCCACCAGCAGCCCATACAGGGCCGGTGAGCAGTTCTTC; CDR3 protein: CATSSPYRAGEQFF
V gene: TRBV6-5; J gene: TRBJ1-5; clone size: NA; D gene: NA; CDR3 DNA: TGTGCCAGCAGTTCTTTGGGGGGAAAGCAGCCCCAGCATTTT; CDR3 protein: CASSSLGGKQPQHF
V gene: TRBV14; J gene: TRBJ2-5; clone size: NA; D gene: TRBD2; CDR3 DNA: TGTGCCAGCAGCCAAGGAAGCGGGGGGGCCGTCCGGGAGACCCAGTACTTC; CDR3 protein: CASSQGSGGAVRETQYF
V gene: TRBV5-1; J gene: TRBJ2-3; clone size: once; D gene: NA; CDR3 DNA: TGCGCCAGCAGCACACCTAGCACAGATACGCAGTATTTT; CDR3 protein: CASSTPSTDTQYF
V gene: TRBV9; J gene: TRBJ1-2; clone size: NA; D gene: TRBD1; CDR3 DNA: TGTGCCAGCAGCCCGGGACAGCTACACTATGGCTACACCTTC; CDR3 protein: CASSPGQLHYGYTF
V gene: TRBV27; J gene: TRBJ1-6; clone size: many; D gene: TRBD1; CDR3 DNA: TGTGCCAGCAGTCTTAGGGACAGGGGCCGCCCATATAATTCACCCCTCCACTTT; CDR3 protein: CASSLRDRGRPYNSPLHF